A selection of T cell receptor beta chains follows, all from one sample in a study of a mutant IDH1 vaccine in newly diagnosed glioma. Antigen specificity for these receptors is unknown. Profiling relied on immunoSEQ multiplex PCR, and the TCRdb table lists in-frame clones only, not all of them. Of some 29,000 clones listed, roughly 80% were seen once; the top ten hold approximately 8.5%. The source was PBMCs, collected from a glioma patient whose treatment included an IDH1 peptide vaccine. All receptors come from a woman aged 25 to 39 with glioma. Some clones in this sample may be carry-over from other donors' samples. Each CDR3 is given with its conserved first and last residue. The D gene is left open where the match is weak. Clone sizes are given selectively: once, few, many, or a class where the clone is expanded.

J gene,V gene,clone size,D gene,CDR3 DNA,CDR3 protein
TRBJ1-5,TRBV5-5,few,TRBD1,TGTGCCAGCAGCCCCACCGGGACAGGGGGCTACAATCAGCCCCAGCATTTT,CASSPTGTGGYNQPQHF
TRBJ1-1,TRBV25-1,-,-,TGTGCCAGCTCTAAAGCAAGCACTGAAGCTTTCTTT,CASSKASTEAFF
TRBJ2-7,TRBV6-5,-,-,TGTGCCAGCAGTTACTCTTCCGGGCCCGGTTACGAGCAGTACTTC,CASSYSSGPGYEQYF
TRBJ1-5,TRBV29-1,once,-,TGCAGCGTGTCTCCGGGCGAAGGCTTCAATCAGCCCCAGCATTTT,CSVSPGEGFNQPQHF
TRBJ2-3,TRBV2,-,TRBD2,TGTGCCAGCAGTGAAGGGGCCGGGACTAGCCAGTATTTT,CASSEGAGTSQYF
TRBJ1-1,TRBV29-1,-,-,TGCAGCGTTGACAGGCAAAAGGCTGAAGCTTTCTTT,CSVDRQKAEAFF
TRBJ2-7,TRBV10-3,-,TRBD1,TGTGCCATCAGTGAGGACAGGGGTTACGAGCAGTACTTC,CAISEDRGYEQYF
TRBJ2-3,TRBV7-9,-,TRBD1,TGTGCCAGCAGCTTAGAGGGGACAGGGGCAGATACGCAGTATTTT,CASSLEGTGADTQYF
TRBJ2-2,TRBV4-2,-,TRBD1,TGTGCCAGCCGAGGGACAGCCACCGGGGAGCTGTTTTTT,CASRGTATGELFF
TRBJ2-4,TRBV10-3,-,TRBD2,TGTGCCATCCCCAGGGGAGCGGGAGAAGACATTCAGTACTTC,CAIPRGAGEDIQYF
TRBJ2-2,TRBV28,-,-,TGTGCCAGCAGTCGACCCACCGGGGAGCTGTTTTTT,CASSRPTGELFF
TRBJ2-7,TRBV6-5,-,-,TGTGCCAGCAGTTACTCGATTAGTGGAGAGCAGTACTTC,CASSYSISGEQYF
TRBJ2-2,TRBV19,-,TRBD2,TGTGCCAGTAGTGGACTAGCGGTTAACACCGGGGAGCTGTTTTTT,CASSGLAVNTGELFF
TRBJ2-1,TRBV28,-,-,TGTGCCAGCAGCCCCCAGGGTAGCGGCCACAATGAGCAGTTCTTC,CASSPQGSGHNEQFF
TRBJ2-7,TRBV30,-,-,TGTGCCTGGAGTGGGACCCGAGGGATCTACGAGCAGTACTTC,CAWSGTRGIYEQYF
TRBJ1-4,TRBV21-1,-,-,TGTGCCACCGAAGACGGTCACCCGGGAAATGAAAAACTGTTTTTT,CATEDGHPGNEKLFF
TRBJ2-2,TRBV13,few,-,TGTGCCAGCAGCTTTAGGACCGGGGAGCTGTTTTTT,CASSFRTGELFF
TRBJ2-6,TRBV7-6,-,TRBD1,TGTGCCAGCAGCGCCGGGGGGACAGGGGGGGTGGCCTCTGGGGCCAACGTCCTGACTTTC,CASSAGGTGGVASGANVLTF
TRBJ1-1,TRBV5-6,few,-,TGTGCCAGCAGCGCCCCTGCCGATAGGGACACTGAAGCTTTCTTT,CASSAPADRDTEAFF
TRBJ2-3,TRBV9,-,-,TGTGCCAGCAGCGTAGTAAAGGGCGGAGATACGCAGTATTTT,CASSVVKGGDTQYF
TRBJ1-3,TRBV9,-,-,TGTGCCAGCAGCGTAGCGGCAGCCTCCAGAGCTGGAAACACCATATATTTT,CASSVAAASRAGNTIYF
TRBJ2-2,TRBV4-2,-,-,TGTGCCAGCAAGGACACCGGGGAGCTGTTTTTT,CASKDTGELFF
TRBJ2-1,TRBV7-6,-,TRBD1,TGTGCCAGCAGCCCCGACAGGGTCAATGAGCAGTTCTTC,CASSPDRVNEQFF
TRBJ2-5,TRBV10-3,-,-,TGTGCCATCAGTGAGTTGGGGGGAGAGACCCAGTACTTC,CAISELGGETQYF
TRBJ2-2,TRBV5-1,-,-,TGCGCCAGCAGGCCTGAAACCGGGGAGCTGTTTTTT,CASRPETGELFF
TRBJ2-1,TRBV10-1,-,TRBD2,TGCGCCAGCAGTGAGATCTCCGGGACTAGCGGGAGGGGTGAGCAGTTCTTC,CASSEISGTSGRGEQFF
TRBJ2-2,TRBV2,-,-,TGTGCCAGCAGGGAGGGCCCGGGCGGGGAGCTGTTTTTT,CASREGPGGELFF
TRBJ1-1,TRBV11-2,-,-,TGTGCCAGCAGCTTAGGGCGGGGGCACTACACTGAAGCTTTCTTT,CASSLGRGHYTEAFF
TRBJ2-2,TRBV5-1,-,-,TGCGCCAGCAGCTTGGGTAGGGTGAGCGGGGAGCTGTTTTTT,CASSLGRVSGELFF
TRBJ1-2,TRBV5-4,-,TRBD1,TGTGCCAGCAGCTTTACAGGGGAGGTAAATGGCTACACCTTC,CASSFTGEVNGYTF
TRBJ2-7,TRBV7-9,-,TRBD1,TGTGCCAGCAGCCCCAGACAGGGTAACTACGAGCAGTACTTC,CASSPRQGNYEQYF
TRBJ2-1,TRBV5-6,-,TRBD1,TGTGCCAGCAGCTTCAGGGGGAATGAGCAGTTCTTC,CASSFRGNEQFF
TRBJ2-7,TRBV5-5,-,-,TGTGCCAGCAGCTTGGTCCCTGGAGAATACTACGAGCAGTACTTC,CASSLVPGEYYEQYF
TRBJ2-7,TRBV4-2,-,TRBD2,TGTGCCAGCAGCCAAGATTCGGGAGGCCGGCGGGAGCAGTACTTC,CASSQDSGGRREQYF
TRBJ1-2,TRBV7-9,-,TRBD1,TGTGCCAGCAGCCCACAGACAGGGGCGGTCGAGTTTGGCTACACCTTC,CASSPQTGAVEFGYTF
TRBJ1-1,TRBV7-9,-,-,TGTGCCAGCAGCTTACGGTATGGCCGTGAAGCTTTCTTT,CASSLRYGREAFF
TRBJ1-1,TRBV4-2,-,-,TGTGCCAGCAGCCCGGGTCACAGGCCGGCCGAAGCTTTCTTT,CASSPGHRPAEAFF
TRBJ2-7,TRBV10-1,-,-,TGCGCCAGCAGTGAGGTCGGCTCCTACGAGCAGTACTTC,CASSEVGSYEQYF
TRBJ2-1,TRBV7-6,-,TRBD2,TGTGCCAGCAGCTCAGGGACTAGCGTCTACAATGAGCAGTTCTTC,CASSSGTSVYNEQFF
TRBJ1-5,TRBV6-6,-,-,TGTGCCAGCAGTGGAACAGGTTCTGGGGGCAATCAGCCCCAGCATTTT,CASSGTGSGGNQPQHF